The T cell receptor (beta chain) under discussion was sequenced for a study of blood T cell repertoires in COVID-19. Study at large: The United States, Italy and Spain were the sources of the acute and convalescent COVID-19 samples. Sample material is recorded as cDNA or gDNA derived from T cells, B-cell-depleted T cells, or PBMCs.

Germline V lookup: CDR1 GTSNPN, CDR2 SVGIG (reference sequence). Trimming stripped 2 bases from V and 3 bases from J, with 20 bases between. This CDR3 has 18 residues. Original handling: Estimated nucleated cell counts came from reference gene primer amplification. Generated by immunoSEQ multiplex PCR, the TCRdb table keeps only in-frame clones and is missing some. V and J calls and clone size are copied from that table; D and trimming were computed from the DNA. The table has some 250,000 clones, about nine tenths seen once. The rearrangement uses TRBV30 and TRBJ2-6; possibly TRBD1 for D (7 bases). This TCR was sampled from a man in his fifties or sixties who had recovered from COVID-19. The sample consisted of peripheral blood. Here the CDR3 DNA reads TGTGCCTGGAGTACATCGTCAGGGGGAGGATTTGGGGCCAACGTCCTGACTTTC. Translating it yields CAWSTSSGGGFGANVLTF.